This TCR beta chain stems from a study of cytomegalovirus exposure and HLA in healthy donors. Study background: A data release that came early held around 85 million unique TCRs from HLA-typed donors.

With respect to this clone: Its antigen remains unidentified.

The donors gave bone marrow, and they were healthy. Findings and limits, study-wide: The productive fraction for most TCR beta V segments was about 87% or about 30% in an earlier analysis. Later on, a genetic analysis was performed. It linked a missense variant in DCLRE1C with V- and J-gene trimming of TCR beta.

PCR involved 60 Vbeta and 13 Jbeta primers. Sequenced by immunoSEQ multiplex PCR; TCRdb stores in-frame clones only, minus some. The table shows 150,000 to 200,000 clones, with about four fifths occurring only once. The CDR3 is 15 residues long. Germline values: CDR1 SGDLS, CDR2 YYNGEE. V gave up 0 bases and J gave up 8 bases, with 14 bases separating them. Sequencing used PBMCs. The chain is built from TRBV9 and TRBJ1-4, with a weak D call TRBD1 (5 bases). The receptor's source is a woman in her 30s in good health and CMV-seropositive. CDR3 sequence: CASSVGGEGSEKLFF. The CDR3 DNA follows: TGTGCCAGCAGCGTAGGGGGGGAGGGTTCAGAAAAACTGTTTTTT.